Listed below are T cell receptor beta chains from one sample, sequenced in a study of regulatory T cells in long-lasting Graves disease. TCRdb fed the multiplex PCR reads into MiXCR, producing one record per CDR3 protein. Of 350,000 to 450,000 distinct CDR3 sequences listed, roughly 25% are singletons. The material was peripheral blood mononuclear cells (PBMCs), obtained when the disease was refractory, from a patient treated with antithyroid drugs. These receptors were obtained from a woman in her 40s with Graves disease. Each CDR3 is given with its conserved first and last residue. D genes are given only for firm matches. The listing skips clone size in some rows; elsewhere it reads once, few, many or a size class.

V gene	D gene	J gene	clone size	CDR3 protein	CDR3 DNA
TRBV20-1	.	TRBJ2-1	.	CSATNYSYNEQFF	TGCAGTGCCACCAATTACTCCTACAATGAGCAGTTCTTC
TRBV5-6	.	TRBJ2-7	.	CASSPVSRYEQYF	TGTGCCAGCTCACCCGTCAGCCGTTACGAGCAGTACTTC
TRBV3-1	TRBD1	TRBJ1-5	.	CASSQDASGGIQPQHF	TGTGCCAGCAGCCAAGATGCGTCAGGGGGCATTCAGCCCCAGCATTTT
TRBV20-1	.	TRBJ2-1	few	CSAKLPGYHEQFF	TGCAGTGCTAAGCTTCCGGGATACCATGAGCAGTTCTTC
TRBV20-1	.	TRBJ1-5	.	CSALDSDLRQPQHF	TGCAGTGCTCTGGACAGCGACCTTCGCCAGCCCCAGCATTTT
TRBV15	.	TRBJ2-7	few	CATSRVLPALQSYEQYF	TGTGCCACCAGCAGAGTTCTTCCGGCTTTACAATCCTACGAGCAGTACTTC
TRBV5-1	TRBD1	TRBJ2-6	.	CASKMTGALSGANVLTF	TGCGCCAGCAAAATGACAGGGGCACTCTCTGGGGCCAACGTCCTGACTTTC
TRBV7-9	.	TRBJ1-5	many	CASSLGRLEPQHF	TGTGCCAGCAGCTTAGGCCGGTTGGAGCCCCAGCATTTT
TRBV7-3	.	TRBJ2-5	.	CASSHRPDTVWEQETQYF	TGTGCCAGCAGCCACCGCCCGGACACAGTTTGGGAACAAGAGACCCAGTACTTC
TRBV20-1	TRBD2	TRBJ2-7	.	CSARDGTSGRSAEQYF	TGCAGTGCTAGAGATGGGACTAGCGGGAGGAGTGCCGAGCAGTACTTC
TRBV4-1	.	TRBJ2-2	.	CASSQDIIWNTGELFF	TGCGCCAGCAGCCAAGATATAATATGGAACACCGGGGAGCTGTTTTTT
TRBV12-3/TRBV12-4	TRBD1	TRBJ1-1	many	CASSAGTVNTEAFF	TGTGCCAGCAGCGCCGGGACAGTGAACACTGAAGCTTTCTTT
TRBV3-1	.	TRBJ2-7	.	CASSQGELSGEQYF	TGTGCCAGCAGCCAAGGGGAGTTATCCGGCGAGCAGTACTTC
TRBV20-1	.	TRBJ2-7	many	CSAMKGSYEQYF	TGCAGTGCTATGAAGGGTAGCTACGAGCAGTACTTC
TRBV6-2/TRBV6-3	TRBD1	TRBJ1-4	.	CASSYGTGDNEKLFF	TGTGCCAGCAGTTACGGGACAGGGGACAATGAAAAACTGTTTTTT
TRBV28	.	TRBJ2-5	many	CASSLIQIRETQYF	TGTGCCAGCAGTTTGATCCAGATACGGGAGACCCAGTACTTC
TRBV2	.	TRBJ2-3	many	CASSSRVTQYF	TGTGCCAGCTCCAGCAGAGTTACGCAGTATTTT
TRBV19	.	TRBJ2-6	.	CASTVGGRARSGANVLTF	TGTGCCAGCACGGTAGGGGGGAGGGCCAGGTCTGGGGCCAACGTCCTGACTTTC
TRBV6-2/TRBV6-3	.	TRBJ1-6	few	CASSYAGTQNSPLHF	TGTGCCAGCAGTTACGCCGGGACACAAAATTCACCCCTCCACTTT
TRBV5-1	.	TRBJ1-2	.	CASRATGTKNYGYTF	TGCGCCAGCAGGGCCACAGGGACCAAAAACTATGGCTACACCTTC
TRBV28	TRBD1	TRBJ1-5	many	CASTLNRGRQPQHF	TGTGCCAGCACCCTCAACAGGGGACGTCAGCCCCAGCATTTT
TRBV2	TRBD1	TRBJ2-4	many	CASSDGTGIAKNIQYF	TGTGCCAGCAGCGACGGGACAGGGATAGCCAAAAACATTCAGTACTTC
TRBV5-1	.	TRBJ1-2	many	CASSTTPKANYGYTF	TGCGCCAGCAGCACGACCCCCAAGGCTAACTATGGCTACACCTTC
TRBV20-1	.	TRBJ2-7	few	CSARVPEVRGPYEQYF	TGCAGTGCTAGAGTACCAGAAGTCAGGGGCCCCTACGAGCAGTACTTC
TRBV6-2/TRBV6-3	.	TRBJ2-2	few	CASSSDRTNTGELFF	TGTGCCAGCAGTTCTGACAGGACGAACACCGGGGAGCTGTTTTTT
TRBV7-2	.	TRBJ2-3	.	CASSRGPDTQYF	TGTGCCAGCAGCCGGGGGCCAGATACGCAGTATTTT
TRBV3-1	TRBD1	TRBJ1-5	few	CASSQGQGYSNQPQHF	TGTGCCAGCAGCCAAGGACAGGGATATAGCAATCAGCCCCAGCATTTT
TRBV5-1	TRBD2	TRBJ2-7	.	CASRIGAGGSYEQYF	TGCGCCAGCAGAATTGGAGCGGGAGGGTCCTACGAGCAGTACTTC
TRBV20-1	TRBD1	TRBJ2-5	.	CSARKGTGSGTQYF	TGCAGTGCTAGAAAAGGGACAGGGTCAGGGACCCAGTACTTC
TRBV5-1	.	TRBJ1-1	few	CASSFADGFNEAFF	TGCGCCAGCAGCTTCGCGGACGGATTCAATGAAGCTTTCTTT
TRBV28	.	TRBJ2-5	many	CASSSIVFAVQATQYF	TGTGCCAGCAGTTCCATAGTGTTTGCAGTCCAAGCGACCCAGTACTTC
TRBV2	TRBD1	TRBJ2-1	many	CASSEIGQGRNEQFF	TGTGCCAGCAGTGAAATTGGACAGGGGAGGAATGAGCAGTTCTTC
TRBV10-3	.	TRBJ2-7	few	CAISADSPIGNEQYF	TGTGCCATCAGCGCAGACAGCCCGATTGGGAACGAGCAGTACTTC
TRBV28	TRBD2	TRBJ2-7	once	CASSSGTGLAGVPYEQYF	TGTGCCAGCAGTAGTGGCACCGGGCTAGCGGGAGTCCCTTACGAGCAGTACTTC
TRBV27	.	TRBJ2-7	.	CASIKQGNWHF	TGTGCCAGCATCAAGCAGGGGAATTGGCACTTC
TRBV13	.	TRBJ2-7	.	CASSPRNRYEQYF	TGTGCCAGCAGCCCAAGAAACAGATACGAGCAGTACTTC
TRBV20-1	TRBD1	TRBJ1-5	once	CSAIGQGLHF	TGCAGTGCCATCGGACAGGGGCTACATTTT
TRBV7-2	.	TRBJ1-1	many	CASSARMMAFF	TGTGCCAGCAGCGCACGGATGATGGCTTTCTTT
TRBV12-3/TRBV12-4	.	TRBJ2-2	many	CASSRGGSGELFF	TGTGCCAGCAGTCGAGGGGGGTCCGGGGAGCTGTTTTTT
TRBV12-3/TRBV12-4	.	TRBJ1-1	few	CASTDGGVSTEAFF	TGTGCCAGCACCGATGGCGGGGTGAGCACTGAAGCTTTCTTT
TRBV10-1	TRBD1	TRBJ2-4	many	CASSEGTGNIQYF	TGCGCCAGCAGTGAAGGGACAGGAAACATTCAGTACTTC
TRBV7-2	.	TRBJ1-5	few	CASSSQRGLNQPQHF	TGTGCCAGCAGCTCCCAACGGGGTCTCAATCAGCCCCAGCATTTT
TRBV28	.	TRBJ2-1	few	CASSLSVDEQFF	TGTGCCAGCAGTTTGTCAGTAGATGAGCAGTTCTTC
TRBV19	.	TRBJ2-7	.	CASSSRNEQYF	TGTGCCAGTTCTTCGCGGAACGAGCAGTACTTC
TRBV25-1	.	TRBJ2-7	.	CASSEGDGASYEQYF	TGTGCCAGCAGTGAAGGAGACGGGGCGTCCTACGAGCAGTACTTC
TRBV6-1	.	TRBJ1-1	many	CASSPMNTEAFF	TGTGCCAGCAGCCCTATGAACACTGAAGCTTTCTTT
TRBV12-3/TRBV12-4	TRBD1	TRBJ2-1	few	CASSARQGARNEQFF	TGTGCCAGCAGTGCCCGACAGGGGGCGAGGAATGAGCAGTTCTTC
TRBV28	TRBD1	TRBJ2-3	.	CASSGAGQGITDTQYF	TGTGCCAGCAGTGGCGCGGGACAGGGAATAACAGATACGCAGTATTTT
TRBV20-1	.	TRBJ1-5	few	CSARARGRINQPQHF	TGCAGTGCTCGAGCGAGGGGGAGGATCAATCAGCCCCAGCATTTT
TRBV20-1	.	TRBJ2-7	.	CSVWQGTSYEQYF	TGCAGTGTCTGGCAGGGAACCTCCTACGAGCAGTACTTC
TRBV6-2/TRBV6-3	.	TRBJ2-3	.	CASSESPPYTQYF	TGTGCCAGCAGTGAATCCCCGCCTTATACGCAGTATTTT
TRBV6-2/TRBV6-3	.	TRBJ1-2	.	CASSYYISGLGGYTF	TGTGCCAGCAGTTACTACATTTCAGGGTTAGGAGGCTACACCTTC
TRBV29-1	TRBD1	TRBJ2-1	few	CSLWTGQSSYNEQFF	TGCAGCCTGTGGACAGGGCAAAGCTCCTACAATGAGCAGTTCTTC
TRBV20-1	TRBD1	TRBJ1-5	many	CSATGGGNQPQHF	TGCAGTGCTACAGGGGGAGGCAATCAGCCCCAGCATTTT
TRBV10-3	.	TRBJ2-7	many	CAISEGPGDVNEQYF	TGTGCCATCAGTGAGGGGCCAGGGGACGTCAACGAGCAGTACTTC
TRBV10-3	.	TRBJ2-2	.	CAISETRTGEVFANTGELFF	TGTGCCATCAGTGAGACTCGCACCGGTGAGGTGTTCGCGAACACCGGGGAGCTGTTTTTT
TRBV15	TRBD2	TRBJ2-3	.	CAISSRFRTSGKITDTQYF	TGTGCCATCAGCAGCCGGTTCCGGACTAGCGGGAAAATCACAGATACGCAGTATTTT
TRBV7-9	.	TRBJ2-5	.	CASSLTGEIQETQYF	TGTGCCAGCAGCTTAACTGGTGAAATCCAAGAGACCCAGTACTTC